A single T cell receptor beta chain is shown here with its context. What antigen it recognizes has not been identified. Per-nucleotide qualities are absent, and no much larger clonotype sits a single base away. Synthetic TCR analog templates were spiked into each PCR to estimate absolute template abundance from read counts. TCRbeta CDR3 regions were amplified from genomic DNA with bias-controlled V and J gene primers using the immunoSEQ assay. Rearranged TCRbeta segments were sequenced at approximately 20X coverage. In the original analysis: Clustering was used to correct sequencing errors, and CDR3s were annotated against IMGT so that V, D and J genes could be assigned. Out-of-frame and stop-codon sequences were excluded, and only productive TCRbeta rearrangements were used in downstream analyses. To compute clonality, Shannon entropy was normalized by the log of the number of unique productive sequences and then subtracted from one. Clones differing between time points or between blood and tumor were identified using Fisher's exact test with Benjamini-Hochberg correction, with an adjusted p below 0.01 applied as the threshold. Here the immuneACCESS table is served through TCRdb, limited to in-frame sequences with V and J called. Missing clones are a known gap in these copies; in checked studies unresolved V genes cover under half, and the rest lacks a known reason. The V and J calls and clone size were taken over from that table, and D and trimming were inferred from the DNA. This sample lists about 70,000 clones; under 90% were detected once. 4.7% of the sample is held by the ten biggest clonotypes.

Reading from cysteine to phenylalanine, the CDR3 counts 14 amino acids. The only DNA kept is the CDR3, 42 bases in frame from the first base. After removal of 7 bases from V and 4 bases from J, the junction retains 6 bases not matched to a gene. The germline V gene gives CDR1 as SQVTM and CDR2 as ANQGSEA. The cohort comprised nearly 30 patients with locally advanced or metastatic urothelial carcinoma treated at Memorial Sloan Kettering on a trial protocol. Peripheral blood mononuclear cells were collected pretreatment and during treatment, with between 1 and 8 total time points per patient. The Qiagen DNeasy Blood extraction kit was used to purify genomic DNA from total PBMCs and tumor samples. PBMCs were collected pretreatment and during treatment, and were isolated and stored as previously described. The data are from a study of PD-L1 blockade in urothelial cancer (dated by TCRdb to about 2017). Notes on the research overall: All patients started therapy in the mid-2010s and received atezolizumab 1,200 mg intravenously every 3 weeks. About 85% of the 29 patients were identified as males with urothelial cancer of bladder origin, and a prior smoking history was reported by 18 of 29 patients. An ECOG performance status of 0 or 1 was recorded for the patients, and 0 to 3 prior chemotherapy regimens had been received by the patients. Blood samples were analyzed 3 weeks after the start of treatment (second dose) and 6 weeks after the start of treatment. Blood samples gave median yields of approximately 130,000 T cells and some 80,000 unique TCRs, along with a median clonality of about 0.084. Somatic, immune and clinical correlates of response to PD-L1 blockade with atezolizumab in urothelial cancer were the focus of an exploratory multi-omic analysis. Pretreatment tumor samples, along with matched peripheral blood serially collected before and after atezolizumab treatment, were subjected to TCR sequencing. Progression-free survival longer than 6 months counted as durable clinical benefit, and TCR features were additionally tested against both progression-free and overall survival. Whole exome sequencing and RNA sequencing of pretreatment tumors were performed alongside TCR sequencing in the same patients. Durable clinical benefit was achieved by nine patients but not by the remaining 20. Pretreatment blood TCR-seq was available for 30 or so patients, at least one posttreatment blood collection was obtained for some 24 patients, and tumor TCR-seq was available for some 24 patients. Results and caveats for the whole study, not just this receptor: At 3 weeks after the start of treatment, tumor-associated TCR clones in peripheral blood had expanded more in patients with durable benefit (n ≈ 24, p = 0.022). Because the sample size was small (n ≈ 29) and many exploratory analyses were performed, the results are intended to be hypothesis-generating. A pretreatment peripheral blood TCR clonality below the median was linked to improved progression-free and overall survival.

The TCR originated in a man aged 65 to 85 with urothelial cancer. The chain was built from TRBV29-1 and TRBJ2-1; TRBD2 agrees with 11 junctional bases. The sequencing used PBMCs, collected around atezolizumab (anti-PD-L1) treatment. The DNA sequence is TGCAGCGCCCATAGCGGGAGGGATTACAATGAGCAGTTCTTC. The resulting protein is CSAHSGRDYNEQFF.